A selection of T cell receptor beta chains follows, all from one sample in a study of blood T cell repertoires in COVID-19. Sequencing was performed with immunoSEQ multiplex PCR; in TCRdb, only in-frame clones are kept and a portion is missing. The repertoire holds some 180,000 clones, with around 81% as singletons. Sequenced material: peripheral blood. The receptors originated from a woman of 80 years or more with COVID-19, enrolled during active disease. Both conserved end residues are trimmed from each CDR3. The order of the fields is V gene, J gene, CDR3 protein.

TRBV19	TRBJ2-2	ASSAGTSRMNTGELF
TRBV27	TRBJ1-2	ASGMWSASGGYT
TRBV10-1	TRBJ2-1	ASSAWSIYDNEQF
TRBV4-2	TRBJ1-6	ASSQDAQGSSPLH
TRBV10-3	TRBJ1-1	AISEEHHANTEAF
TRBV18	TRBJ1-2	ASSPSFDRGIGYT
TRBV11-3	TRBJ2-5	ASSVIGGAGETQY
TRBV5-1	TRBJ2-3	ASSLMASGSGADTQY
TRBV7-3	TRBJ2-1	ASSPRGGAVNEQF
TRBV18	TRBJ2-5	ASSPPDRGRGETQY
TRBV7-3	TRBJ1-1	ASSLSPGMNTEAF
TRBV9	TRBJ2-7	ASSAGGTGVYEQY
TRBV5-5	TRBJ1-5	ASSYRGPGNQPQH
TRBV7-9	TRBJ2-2	ASSPTGGRTGELF
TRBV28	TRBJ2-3	ASSFPAGVGTQY
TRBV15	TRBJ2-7	ATSADRADEQY
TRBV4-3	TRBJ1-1	ASSQVGRTEAF
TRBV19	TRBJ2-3	ASSASPAGYTDTQY
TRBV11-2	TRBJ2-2	ASTSVRGGELF